This is a list of T cell receptor beta chains from one sample in a study of blood T cell repertoires in COVID-19. Generated by immunoSEQ multiplex PCR, the TCRdb table keeps only in-frame clones and is missing some. The table has 220,000 or so clones, around 84% seen once. Sequenced sample: peripheral blood. Receptors were obtained from a man aged 25 to 40 with active or convalescent COVID-19. Each CDR3 is given with its conserved first and last residue. Each record gives: D gene, V gene, clone size, J gene, CDR3 protein, CDR3 DNA. A D gene is named only where the DNA matches it firmly. Size is stated for part of the rows, as once, few or many counts, or as a class when the clone is expanded.

d_call: -; v_call: TRBV18; clone_size: -; j_call: TRBJ2-7; cdr3_aa: CASSPPGTRGPYEQYF; cdr3_nt: TGTGCCAGCTCACCCCCGGGGACACGAGGACCCTACGAGCAGTACTTC
d_call: -; v_call: TRBV6-5; clone_size: -; j_call: TRBJ1-1; cdr3_aa: CASSLDSRTEAFF; cdr3_nt: TGTGCCAGCAGCCTGGACAGCCGCACTGAAGCTTTCTTT
d_call: TRBD1; v_call: TRBV29-1; clone_size: -; j_call: TRBJ2-1; cdr3_aa: CSVVPGTGPSDEQFF; cdr3_nt: TGCAGCGTTGTCCCCGGGACAGGCCCCTCCGATGAGCAGTTCTTC
d_call: -; v_call: TRBV15; clone_size: -; j_call: TRBJ2-7; cdr3_aa: CATSEIVGVYEQYF; cdr3_nt: TGTGCCACCAGCGAGATCGTCGGAGTCTACGAGCAGTACTTC
d_call: -; v_call: TRBV4-3; clone_size: -; j_call: TRBJ2-7; cdr3_aa: CASSQDFSAEQYF; cdr3_nt: TGCGCCAGCAGCCAAGATTTCAGTGCCGAGCAGTACTTC
d_call: TRBD2; v_call: TRBV27; clone_size: once; j_call: TRBJ2-3; cdr3_aa: CASTPRALAGRTDTQYF; cdr3_nt: TGTGCCAGCACCCCCCGGGCACTAGCGGGTCGCACAGATACGCAGTATTTT
d_call: -; v_call: TRBV5-5; clone_size: -; j_call: TRBJ2-7; cdr3_aa: CASSLAEEVVDEQYF; cdr3_nt: TGTGCCAGCAGCTTGGCCGAGGAGGTTGTGGACGAGCAGTACTTC
d_call: -; v_call: TRBV4-1; clone_size: -; j_call: TRBJ1-5; cdr3_aa: CASSQPHLGGGNQPQHF; cdr3_nt: TGCGCCAGCAGCCAACCCCATTTGGGGGGAGGAAATCAGCCCCAGCATTTT
d_call: TRBD1; v_call: TRBV5-6; clone_size: -; j_call: TRBJ2-5; cdr3_aa: CATMTGTEYQETQYF; cdr3_nt: TGTGCCACCATGACCGGGACAGAGTACCAAGAGACCCAGTACTTC
d_call: TRBD1; v_call: TRBV4-3; clone_size: -; j_call: TRBJ1-6; cdr3_aa: CASSQSTGANSPLHF; cdr3_nt: TGCGCCAGCAGCCAGTCGACAGGGGCCAATTCACCCCTCCACTTT
d_call: TRBD1; v_call: TRBV5-1; clone_size: -; j_call: TRBJ1-1; cdr3_aa: CASSRRTGVMNTEAFF; cdr3_nt: TGCGCCAGCAGCCGAAGGACAGGGGTTATGAACACTGAAGCTTTCTTT
d_call: -; v_call: TRBV6-5; clone_size: -; j_call: TRBJ1-2; cdr3_aa: CASRPGGLQPYGYTF; cdr3_nt: TGTGCCAGCAGACCGGGGGGCCTCCAGCCCTATGGCTACACCTTC
d_call: TRBD1; v_call: TRBV5-6; clone_size: -; j_call: TRBJ1-5; cdr3_aa: CASSLEDRGFEQPQHF; cdr3_nt: TGTGCCAGCAGCTTGGAGGACAGGGGATTTGAGCAGCCCCAGCATTTT
d_call: TRBD1; v_call: TRBV5-1; clone_size: -; j_call: TRBJ2-7; cdr3_aa: CASSTGYRGKEEQYF; cdr3_nt: TGCGCCAGCAGCACAGGGTACAGGGGTAAAGAGGAGCAGTACTTC
d_call: -; v_call: TRBV19; clone_size: -; j_call: TRBJ1-2; cdr3_aa: CATHRGQGLGYTF; cdr3_nt: TGTGCCACCCATCGCGGCCAGGGCCTAGGCTACACCTTC
d_call: -; v_call: TRBV7-2; clone_size: -; j_call: TRBJ2-5; cdr3_aa: CASSQYSGAETQYF; cdr3_nt: TGTGCCAGCAGCCAATATTCAGGGGCAGAGACCCAGTACTTC
d_call: -; v_call: TRBV18; clone_size: -; j_call: TRBJ2-1; cdr3_aa: CASSPRGRGSVDEQFF; cdr3_nt: TGTGCCAGCTCACCACGCGGCCGAGGTTCGGTGGATGAGCAGTTCTTC
d_call: -; v_call: TRBV30; clone_size: -; j_call: TRBJ2-1; cdr3_aa: CAWGAGTREFF; cdr3_nt: -
d_call: TRBD1; v_call: TRBV7-3; clone_size: -; j_call: TRBJ2-2; cdr3_aa: CASSLGTGGFGELFF; cdr3_nt: TGTGCCAGCAGCCTAGGGACAGGGGGCTTCGGGGAGCTGTTTTTT
d_call: -; v_call: TRBV6-5; clone_size: few; j_call: TRBJ1-2; cdr3_aa: CASRTIPNYGYTF; cdr3_nt: TGTGCCAGCAGGACAATACCTAACTATGGCTACACCTTC
d_call: TRBD2; v_call: TRBV5-6; clone_size: -; j_call: TRBJ2-1; cdr3_aa: CASSLGSSGPNEQFF; cdr3_nt: TGTGCCAGCAGCTTGGGGTCTAGCGGTCCCAATGAGCAGTTCTTC
d_call: -; v_call: TRBV3-1/TRBV3-2; clone_size: -; j_call: TRBJ2-3; cdr3_aa: CASSQELHSTDTQYF; cdr3_nt: TGTGCCAGCAGCCAAGAACTCCATAGCACAGATACGCAGTATTTT
d_call: -; v_call: TRBV4-1; clone_size: -; j_call: TRBJ2-3; cdr3_aa: CASSHRGGSRTDTQYF; cdr3_nt: TGCGCCAGCAGCCACAGAGGCGGTTCCCGCACAGATACGCAGTATTTT
d_call: TRBD1; v_call: TRBV13; clone_size: -; j_call: TRBJ1-1; cdr3_aa: CASSLGTGSLAFF; cdr3_nt: TGTGCCAGCAGCTTAGGGACAGGGTCTTTAGCTTTCTTT
d_call: -; v_call: TRBV12-3/TRBV12-4; clone_size: -; j_call: TRBJ1-1; cdr3_aa: CASSRDGGEAFF; cdr3_nt: TGTGCCAGCAGCCGAGACGGGGGTGAAGCTTTCTTT
d_call: TRBD2; v_call: TRBV7-8; clone_size: once; j_call: TRBJ2-3; cdr3_aa: CASSLVTSGDTQYF; cdr3_nt: TGTGCCAGCAGCTTAGTGACTAGCGGGGATACGCAGTATTTT
d_call: TRBD1; v_call: TRBV12-3/TRBV12-4; clone_size: -; j_call: TRBJ1-2; cdr3_aa: CASNLNWDRGYTF; cdr3_nt: TGTGCCAGTAATTTAAATTGGGACAGGGGGTACACCTTC
d_call: -; v_call: TRBV4-1; clone_size: -; j_call: TRBJ2-3; cdr3_aa: CASSRTSSGADTQYF; cdr3_nt: TGCGCCAGCAGCCGCACTTCATCAGGGGCAGATACGCAGTATTTT
d_call: -; v_call: TRBV27; clone_size: -; j_call: TRBJ2-3; cdr3_aa: CASSLPGGYTDTQYF; cdr3_nt: TGTGCCAGCAGTCTTCCTGGGGGGTACACAGATACGCAGTATTTT
d_call: TRBD1; v_call: TRBV29-1; clone_size: -; j_call: TRBJ2-7; cdr3_aa: CSARTGRHYEQYF; cdr3_nt: TGCAGCGCCCGGACAGGGAGGCACTACGAGCAGTACTTC
d_call: TRBD1; v_call: TRBV18; clone_size: -; j_call: TRBJ2-5; cdr3_aa: CASSPTGFQETQYF; cdr3_nt: TGTGCCAGCTCACCGACAGGGTTCCAAGAGACCCAGTACTTC
d_call: TRBD1; v_call: TRBV27; clone_size: -; j_call: TRBJ2-1; cdr3_aa: CKRRGSYNEQFF; cdr3_nt: TGCAAGCGCAGGGGGTCCTACAATGAGCAGTTCTTC
d_call: -; v_call: TRBV7-2; clone_size: -; j_call: TRBJ1-3; cdr3_aa: CASERDSRGRNTIYF; cdr3_nt: TGTGCCAGCGAAAGGGACTCCAGAGGAAGAAACACCATATATTTT
d_call: -; v_call: TRBV30; clone_size: -; j_call: TRBJ1-5; cdr3_aa: CAWSQIGQYNQPQHF; cdr3_nt: TGTGCCTGGAGCCAAATAGGACAGTATAATCAGCCCCAGCATTTT
d_call: TRBD1; v_call: TRBV19; clone_size: -; j_call: TRBJ2-4; cdr3_aa: CASEDRERDIQYF; cdr3_nt: TGTGCCAGTGAGGACAGGGAGAGGGACATTCAGTACTTC
d_call: -; v_call: TRBV6-2/TRBV6-3; clone_size: -; j_call: TRBJ2-3; cdr3_aa: CASSYTDYTDTQYF; cdr3_nt: TGTGCCAGCAGTTACACAGACTACACAGATACGCAGTATTTT
d_call: TRBD1; v_call: TRBV6-5; clone_size: -; j_call: TRBJ2-2; cdr3_aa: CASRRDRLNTGELFF; cdr3_nt: TGTGCCAGCAGGAGGGACAGGCTAAACACCGGGGAGCTGTTTTTT
d_call: -; v_call: TRBV6-5; clone_size: -; j_call: TRBJ1-2; cdr3_aa: CASSYAVGQTYGYTF; cdr3_nt: TGTGCCAGCAGTTACGCAGTGGGACAAACTTATGGCTACACCTTC
d_call: TRBD2; v_call: TRBV4-2; clone_size: -; j_call: TRBJ2-1; cdr3_aa: CASSQASGGGSYNEQFF; cdr3_nt: TGTGCCAGCAGCCAAGCTTCGGGAGGTGGGTCCTACAATGAGCAGTTCTTC
d_call: TRBD2; v_call: TRBV12-3/TRBV12-4; clone_size: -; j_call: TRBJ2-1; cdr3_aa: CASRTGGVSVFF; cdr3_nt: TGTGCCAGCAGGACCGGGGGGGTCAGTGTGTTCTTC